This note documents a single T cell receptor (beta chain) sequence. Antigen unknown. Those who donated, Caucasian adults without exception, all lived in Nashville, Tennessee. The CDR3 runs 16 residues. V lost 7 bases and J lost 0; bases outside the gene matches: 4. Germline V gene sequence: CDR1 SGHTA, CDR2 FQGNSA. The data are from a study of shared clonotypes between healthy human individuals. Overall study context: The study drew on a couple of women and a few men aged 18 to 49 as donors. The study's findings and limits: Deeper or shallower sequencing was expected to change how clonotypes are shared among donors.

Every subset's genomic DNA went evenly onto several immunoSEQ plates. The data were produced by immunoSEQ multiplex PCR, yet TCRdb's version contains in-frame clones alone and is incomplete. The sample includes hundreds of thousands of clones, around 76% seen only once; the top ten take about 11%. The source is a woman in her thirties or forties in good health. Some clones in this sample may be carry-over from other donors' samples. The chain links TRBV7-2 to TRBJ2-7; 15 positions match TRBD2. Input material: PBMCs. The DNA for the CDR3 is TGTGCCAGCACCCCGGGACTAGCGGGAGGCTCCTACGAGCAGTACTTC. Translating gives CASTPGLAGGSYEQYF.